The 14 T cell receptor beta chains listed next were all sequenced from one sample in a study of T cell responses to AZD1222 COVID-19 vaccine. Generated by immunoSEQ multiplex PCR, the TCRdb table keeps only in-frame clones and is missing some. Of 110,000 or so clones listed, approximately 90% were seen once; the top ten hold about 3.3%. This specimen was peripheral blood, taken 28 days after the second AZD1222 dose. Receptors were obtained from an adult who received the AZD1222 COVID-19 vaccine.

The CDR3 region has the DNA TGTGCCACCAGCAGGGACGCCGAGGAGGAGCAGTTCTTC. This translates into CATSRDAEEEQFF. The chain links TRBV15 to TRBJ2-1; D ambiguous. Germline V gives CDR1 LNHNV, CDR2 YYDKDF (reference sequence). V was pared by 3 bases and J by 10 bases, with 13 bases between. The CDR3 sequence is 13 residues long.

The chain couples TRBV5-4 to TRBJ2-1; TRBD1 agrees at 7 bases. Trimming at V came to 2 bases and at J to 7 bases, leaving 9 bases not matched to a gene. This CDR3 contains 15 residues. Looked up from germline, CDR1 is SGHNT and CDR2 is YYREEE (reference sequence). CDR3 DNA: TGTGCCAGCAGCTTCACAGGGGCTCTTCGAAATGAGCAGTTCTTC. Translating it yields CASSFTGALRNEQFF.

The gene calls are TRBV11-2 and TRBJ2-1, with D possibly called TRBD1 or TRBD2 (5 bases each). The CDR3 is 12 residues long. Trimming stripped 8 bases from V and 7 bases from J, with 12 bases between. Germline lookup yields CDR1 SGHAT and CDR2 FQNNGV. The chain's CDR3 is CASRGVGNEQFF. CDR3 DNA sequence: TGTGCCAGCCGAGGGGTCGGTAATGAGCAGTTCTTC.

The chain links TRBV28 to TRBJ2-2; no reliable D call. The CDR3 length is 12 residues. The V gene's germline CDR1 is MDHEN and CDR2 SYDVKM. The V end was cut by 3 bases, the J end by 9 bases, with 8 bases between. For the CDR3, the DNA is TGTGCCAGCAGTTTGTCTCGGCGGGAGCTGTTTTTT. Protein sequence: CASSLSRRELFF.

The chain uses TRBV19 and TRBJ2-2; 8 nucleotides match TRBD1. J lost 5 bases, V lost 6 bases, and 17 bases had no gene match. The length of the CDR3 is 18 residues. Germline CDR1 reads LNHDA; CDR2 reads SQIVND (reference sequence). This chain's CDR3 is CASRYDEWQGAETGELFF. The DNA for the CDR3 is TGTGCCAGTAGATACGACGAGTGGCAGGGGGCAGAGACCGGGGAGCTGTTTTTT.

The rearrangement links TRBV27 to TRBJ1-5; perhaps TRBD1 as D (6 bases). Trimming stripped 3 bases from V and 1 base from J, with 13 bases between. CDR1 MNHEY and CDR2 SMNVEV come from the germline V gene (reference sequence). The CDR3 loop spans 16 amino acids. CDR3 sequence (DNA): TGTGCCAGCAGTTTTTGGGGGGGCTCGAGCAATCAGCCCCAGCATTTT. Its protein product is CASSFWGGSSNQPQHF.

This chain uses TRBV27 with TRBJ2-6; D remains unclear. The CDR3 sequence is 14 residues long. CDR1 and CDR2 (germline): MNHEY, SMNVEV (reference sequence). Trimming stripped 5 bases from V and 4 bases from J, with 9 bases between. CDR3 nucleotides: TGTGCCAGCAGTCCGAATGGCGGGGCCAACGTCCTGACTTTC. Residues: CASSPNGGANVLTF.

This chain uses TRBV2 with TRBJ2-7, with 7 nucleotides matching TRBD2. V was clipped by 7 bases and J by 6 bases; unmatched bases: 6. The CDR3 has 12 amino acids. Germline CDR1 SNHLY, CDR2 FYNNEI. The CDR3 bases are TGTGCCAGCACCGGGAGGCTAGTCGAGCAGTACTTC. This encodes CASTGRLVEQYF.

The chain combines TRBV5-4 with TRBJ2-5, with 9 bases lining up with TRBD2. CDR1 and CDR2 from the germline V gene are SGHNT and YYREEE (reference sequence). The V gene end was trimmed by 5 bases and the J gene end by 1 base; junction bases not matched to a gene: 3. The length of the CDR3 is 14 residues. The chain's CDR3 is CASRGREGQETQYF. The DNA of the CDR3 is TGTGCCAGCAGAGGGCGGGAGGGCCAAGAGACCCAGTACTTC.

The chain couples TRBV2 to TRBJ2-1; D could derive from TRBD1 or TRBD2 (5 bases each). Between the trimmed V and J ends, which lost 6 bases and 9 bases, there was a span of 15 bases. CDR3 size: 13 residues. Germline V lookup: CDR1 SNHLY, CDR2 FYNNEI. CDR3 amino acids: CASRDTGASEQFF. The CDR3 DNA follows: TGTGCCAGCAGGGACACCGGGGCCAGTGAGCAGTTCTTC.

J is TRBJ1-2 and V is TRBV7-2, with 7 nucleotides matching TRBD1. V was pared by 10 bases and J by 6 bases, with 11 bases of the junction left unmatched. Germline V gene lookup returns CDR1 SGHTA and CDR2 FQGNSA. The CDR3 is 13 residues long. CDR3 DNA: TGTGCCACCCAAAATGAGGGGGCAAATGGCTACACCTTC. It codes for CATQNEGANGYTF.

This chain connects TRBV6-9 to TRBJ2-1, with D perhaps matching TRBD1 (6 bases). Looked up from germline, CDR1 is MNHGY and CDR2 is SVAAGI. The CDR3 contains 14 residues. Trimming left V 3 bases short and J 7 bases short, with 13 bases between. CDR3 in amino acids: CASSYSTGLNEQFF. CDR3 DNA: TGTGCCAGCAGTTACTCTACAGGGTTGAATGAGCAGTTCTTC.

V is TRBV9 and J is TRBJ1-2; D is unclear. This CDR3 has 15 amino acids. Germline assignment: CDR1 SGDLS and CDR2 YYNGEE. V was cut by 2 bases and J by 2 bases, with 13 bases left in between. CDR3 sequence (DNA): TGTGCCAGCAGCGTTGAGAGCACGGGGAACTATGGCTACACCTTC. Translating gives CASSVESTGNYGYTF.

The rearrangement links TRBV3-1 (or the pseudogene TRBV3-2) to TRBJ1-2; D not certain. CDR1 and CDR2 from the germline V gene are LGHDT and YNNKEL (reference sequence). V was pared by 0 bases and J by 4 bases, with 9 bases between. The CDR3 contains 14 residues. CDR3 loop: CASSQDYRLYGYTF. The CDR3 DNA follows: TGTGCCAGCAGCCAAGATTATAGGCTCTATGGCTACACCTTC.